This entry lists 5 T cell receptor beta chains sequenced from one sample in a study of blood T cell repertoires in COVID-19. Produced via immunoSEQ multiplex PCR; TCRdb's table is partial and in-frame only. The table has 200,000 to 250,000 clones, around 84% seen once. The source material was PBMCs or T cells enriched from blood (not recorded which). The receptor set was obtained from a woman between 50 and 59 years old who had recovered from COVID-19.

The chain couples TRBV28 to TRBJ2-4, with TRBD2 identical over 11 bases. CDR1 is MDHEN and CDR2 is SYDVKM in the germline V gene. The CDR3 consists of 16 residues. Trimming cost V 4 bases and J 3 bases; bases outside gene matches: 5. The CDR3 DNA is TGTGCCAGCAGTTGGGGACTAGCGGAAAACAAAAACATTCAGTACTTC. This sequence encodes CASSWGLAENKNIQYF.

The chain joins TRBV27 to TRBJ2-3; D may be TRBD2 (5 bases). The CDR3 is 13 residues long. The V end lost 7 bases, the J end lost 0 bases, and 8 bases lay between the germline ends. Per the germline V gene, CDR1 is MNHEY and CDR2 is SMNVEV (reference sequence). CDR3 in DNA: TGTGCCAGCATGGACTCCAGCACAGATACGCAGTATTTT. Its protein is CASMDSSTDTQYF.

The CDR3 loop is CASSLGPRWQETQYF. The CDR3 nucleotides are TGCGCCAGCAGCTTGGGGCCCCGTTGGCAAGAGACCCAGTACTTC. The V gene is TRBV5-1, the J gene TRBJ2-5; D is uncertain. Germline V lookup: CDR1 SGHRS, CDR2 YFSETQ. The CDR3 has 15 residues. Trimming removed 0 bases at V and 2 bases at J, with 11 bases between.

V is TRBV6-5 and J is TRBJ2-2; 10 nucleotides match TRBD2. With V trimmed by 2 bases and J by 4 bases, 1 base remained unmatched. Germline V gene data show CDR1 as MNHEY and CDR2 as SVGAGI. The CDR3 runs to 15 residues. The CDR3 sequence: CASSYASGSTGELFF. In DNA, the CDR3 is TGTGCCAGCAGTTACGCTAGCGGGAGCACCGGGGAGCTGTTTTTT.

This sequence joins TRBV5-1 and TRBJ2-3; TRBD1 agrees at 8 bases. This CDR3 contains 12 residues. V shed 4 bases, J shed 9 bases, and the junction held 4 bases outside the gene matches. Germline assignment: CDR1 SGHRS and CDR2 YFSETQ. In DNA, the CDR3 is TGCGCCAGCAGCGAAGGACAGGGAACGCAGTATTTT. Translated: CASSEGQGTQYF. Filled out from reference TRBV5-1 and TRBJ2-3, the complete variable domain reads KAGVTQTPRYLIKTRGQQVTLSCSPISGHRSVSWYQQTPGQGLQFLFEYFSETQRNKGNFPGRFSGRQFSNSRSEMNVSTLELGDSALYLCASSEGQGTQYFGPGTRLTVL.